This T cell receptor beta chain was observed in a study of T cells in Graves' hyperthyroidism and ophthalmopathy. The overall study: Upon initial diagnosis and before any treatment, peripheral blood was collected.

This CDR3 is 15 amino acids long. V was pared by 5 bases and J by 6 bases, with 7 bases of the junction left unmatched. Germline V gives CDR1 LNHNV, CDR2 YYDKDF (reference sequence). Researchers amplified the TCR beta CDR3 regions from RNA transcripts. With the HTBI primer set, the TCR CDR3 went through a first round of RT-PCR. TCRdb fed the multiplex PCR reads into MiXCR, producing one record per CDR3 protein. The sample has about 380,000 distinct CDR3 sequences, around 20% seen once. Patients were excluded for uncontrolled infection, other autoimmune disease, pregnancy or lactation. This sequence was found in a man aged 18 to 30 with Graves' ophthalmopathy. Material for sequencing was blood. The chain has TRBV15 and TRBJ1-5; 10 bases agree with TRBD1. CDR3 coding DNA: TGTGCCACCAGCCCGGGGACAGGGGTGTCTCAGCCCCAGCATTTT. Translated, it gives CATSPGTGVSQPQHF.